Each of the 21 T cell receptor beta chains below was sequenced from the same sample in a study of T cells in Graves' hyperthyroidism and ophthalmopathy. TCR beta CDR3 sequences were amplified from RNA transcripts. In the first-round RT-PCR of the TCR CDR3, the HTBI primer set was used. MiXCR, applied by TCRdb to the multiplex PCR reads, yields one record per CDR3 protein. This table has some 490,000 distinct CDR3 sequences, about 20% appearing once. The sequenced material came from blood. Receptors were obtained from a woman between 65 and 79 years old with Graves' ophthalmopathy.

This clonotype appeared a single time. No conserved phenylalanine or tryptophan is present at the end of the CDR3, so a read error is the likely explanation. V gene TRBV27 combines with J gene TRBJ1-1; D is perhaps TRBD1 (5 bases). The CDR3 loop spans 13 amino acids. V lost 4 bases and J 0 bases, leaving 6 bases between the germline ends. Germline V CDR1 and CDR2: MNHEY, SMNVEV (reference sequence). CDR3 loop: CASSWGLNTEAFL. For the CDR3, the DNA is TGTGCCAGCAGTTGGGGGTTGAACACTGAAGCTTTCCTT.

Remarks on this clonotype: A much larger clone lies one base from this, so it may be a read error. V gene TRBV2 combines with J gene TRBJ2-5; TRBD2 aligns across 7 bases. The CDR3 extends over 14 amino acids. CDR1 and CDR2 (germline): SNHLY, FYNNEI. This CDR3 is CASGADPGGEAQYF. The CDR3 nucleotides are TGTGCCAGCGGGGCCGATCCGGGAGGAGAGGCCCAGTACTTC. Combining the CDR3 with reference TRBV2 and TRBJ2-5 gives the whole variable domain EPEVTQTPSHQVTQMGQEVILRCVPISNHLYFYWYRQILGQKVEFLVSFYNNEISEKSEIFDDQFSVERPDGSNFTLKIRSTKLEDSAMYFCASGADPGGEAQYFGPGTRLLVL.

V is TRBV7-6 and J is TRBJ1-6, with TRBD1 matching 9 bases. CDR1 is SGHVS, CDR2 FNYEAQ, per germline. Unmatched junction bases numbered 11, after V lost 1 base and J lost 10 bases. The CDR3 covers 17 residues. Here the CDR3 DNA reads TGTGCCAGCAGCTTAGAGGGAGGGGGACAGGGCAACTCACCCCTCCACTTT. Amino acid sequence: CASSLEGGGQGNSPLHF.

This clonotype turned up a few times. This CDR3 is CASKPPAGGNTEAFF. DNA for the CDR3: TGTGCCAGCAAACCGCCGGCAGGGGGGAACACTGAAGCTTTCTTT. The chain is built from TRBV27 and TRBJ1-1, with 7 bases that match TRBD1. CDR1 MNHEY and CDR2 SMNVEV come from the germline V gene (reference sequence). This CDR3 contains 15 residues. Unmatched junction bases numbered 9, after V lost 7 bases and J lost 1 base.

This clonotype was seen a single time. This chain connects TRBV12-3 or TRBV12-4 to TRBJ1-5, with 7 nucleotides matching TRBD1. The CDR3 extends over 16 amino acids. The V and J ends lost 0 bases and 3 bases, in that order; junction bases with no gene match: 5. CDR3 region: CASSLAVGQNNQPQHF. The CDR3 coding sequence is TGTGCCAGCAGTTTAGCGGTGGGACAGAACAATCAGCCCCAGCATTTT.

The rearrangement joins TRBV18 to TRBJ2-2; maybe TRBD2 (5 bases). The CDR3 has 15 amino acids. Per the germline V gene, CDR1 is KGHSH and CDR2 is LQKENI. The V end lost 6 bases, the J end lost 2 bases, and 13 bases lay between the germline ends. CDR3 residues: CASSFGIVNTGELFF. CDR3 DNA sequence: TGTGCCAGCTCTTTCGGGATCGTAAACACCGGGGAGCTGTTTTTT.

The rearrangement joins TRBV30 to TRBJ2-3; perhaps TRBD2 as D (7 bases). Germline CDR1 and CDR2: GTSNPN and SVGIG (reference sequence). Between the trimmed V and J ends, which lost 4 bases and 5 bases, there was a span of 13 bases. This CDR3 has 13 amino acids. The CDR3 DNA follows: TGTGCCTGGATAGGGGGGGCGGTAGATACGCAGTATTTT. Its protein product is CAWIGGAVDTQYF.

The V call is TRBV4-3, the J call TRBJ2-1; D not resolved. CDR3 length: 13 amino acids. Germline CDR1 LGHNA, CDR2 YSLEER. The germline V and J ends were trimmed by 5 bases and 7 bases, with 12 bases remaining between them. CDR3 DNA: TGCGCCAGCAGCGCGAGACTGGATAATGAGCAGTTCTTC. Translated: CASSARLDNEQFF.

The rearrangement links TRBV7-3 to TRBJ2-2; D gene unclear. Germline CDR1 reads SGHTA; CDR2 reads FQGTGA. V dropped 2 bases and J dropped 0 bases, with 13 bases sitting between them. The CDR3 loop spans 17 amino acids. The CDR3 bases are TGTGCCAGCAGCTTAGTGGGCCGTTCTGCGAACACCGGGGAGCTGTTTTTT. This sequence encodes CASSLVGRSANTGELFF.

The chain uses TRBV10-3 and TRBJ2-2; 7 bases match TRBD2. This CDR3 has 16 residues. Germline trimming cut 0 bases from V and 4 bases from J; bases unmatched to any gene: 5. Germline CDR1 reads ENHRY; CDR2 reads SYGVKD. CDR3 nucleotides: TGTGCCATCAGTGAGTCTGGCGGGAGATCCACCGGGGAGCTGTTTTTT. Translated, it gives CAISESGGRSTGELFF.

This clonotype was recorded once. V is TRBV20-1 and J is TRBJ2-1, with a tentative D call TRBD2 (6 bases). The CDR3 covers 12 residues. Deletions cut 6 bases from V and 10 bases from J, with 16 bases between. Germline V gene data show CDR1 as DFQATT and CDR2 as SNEGSKA (reference sequence). CDR3 nucleotides: TGCAGTGCCAAGGTTCGGGAGAGGGAGCAGTTCTTC. It yields the protein CSAKVREREQFF.

This clonotype was recorded a few times. The chain joins TRBV27 to TRBJ2-7; 8 bases match TRBD2. CDR1 and CDR2 from the germline V gene are MNHEY and SMNVEV (reference sequence). J lost 2 bases, V lost 6 bases, and 3 bases had no gene match. This CDR3 contains 13 residues. The CDR3 loop reads CASRQLAAYEQYF. The CDR3 bases are TGTGCCAGCAGGCAACTAGCGGCCTACGAGCAGTACTTC.

This chain joins TRBV28 and TRBJ2-7; 9 nucleotides match TRBD1. With 6 bases clipped from V and 5 bases from J, the junction kept 11 bases outside the gene matches. Per germline, CDR1 MDHEN and CDR2 SYDVKM. The CDR3 is 15 residues long. CDR3 sequence (DNA): TGTGCCAGCAGGGGGGGGACAGGGCCAAGGGACGAGCAGTACTTC. Protein: CASRGGTGPRDEQYF.

The gene calls are TRBV4-1 and TRBJ2-1; 8 bases are a match to TRBD2. The ends lost 4 bases at V and 0 bases at J; junction bases unmatched: 5. The CDR3 length is 16 residues. Germline V gives CDR1 MGHRA, CDR2 YSYEKL. The CDR3 DNA reads as TGCGCCAGCAGCCCACGGGGGGGAGTCTCCTACAATGAGCAGTTCTTC. Protein: CASSPRGGVSYNEQFF.

This clonotype showed up just a few times. The chain joins TRBV7-2 to TRBJ2-7; TRBD1 matches at 9 bases. The CDR3 extends over 13 amino acids. After removal of 4 bases from V and 7 bases from J, the junction contained 5 bases not matched to a gene. CDR1 is SGHTA, CDR2 FQGNSA, per germline. The CDR3 loop is CASSWGQGREQYF. DNA of the CDR3: TGTGCCAGCAGCTGGGGACAGGGTCGGGAGCAGTACTTC.

The V gene is TRBV30, the J gene TRBJ1-1; 8 bases agree with TRBD1. V was clipped by 3 bases and J by 11 bases; unmatched bases: 11. Germline lookup yields CDR1 GTSNPN and CDR2 SVGIG (reference sequence). The CDR3 is 13 amino acids. The CDR3 is CAWSGYGQGRAFF. The CDR3 DNA reads as TGTGCCTGGAGCGGATATGGACAGGGAAGGGCTTTCTTT.

The V gene is TRBV6-1, the J gene TRBJ2-2; 11 positions match TRBD2. V lost 5 bases to trimming and J lost 5 bases; unmatched junction nucleotides: 7. Germline CDR1 and CDR2: MNHNS and SASEGT. CDR3 length equals 16 residues. CDR3: CASSLTSGRKTGELFF. In DNA form, the CDR3 reads TGTGCCAGCAGTCTAACTAGCGGGAGAAAGACCGGGGAGCTGTTTTTT.

This clonotype was detected a few times. The chain couples TRBV7-2 to TRBJ2-1; D gene ambiguous. The germline V gene has CDR1 SGHTA and CDR2 FQGNSA. Trimming left V 2 bases short and J 7 bases short, with 9 bases between. CDR3 length: 13 residues. The CDR3 nucleotides read TGTGCCAGCAGCTTATGGACCTCGAATGAGCAGTTCTTC. The encoded protein is CASSLWTSNEQFF.

V gene TRBV7-9 combines with J gene TRBJ2-1, with TRBD2 matching over 11 bases. The CDR3 has 16 residues. J gave up 5 bases and V 4 bases, and 7 bases lay outside the gene matches. CDR1 and CDR2 from the germline V gene are SEHNR and FQNEAQ (reference sequence). The chain's CDR3 is CASSWGLAAGHNEQFF. The CDR3 region has the DNA TGTGCCAGCAGCTGGGGACTAGCGGCGGGTCACAATGAGCAGTTCTTC.

This clonotype was counted a few times. The CDR3 loop reads CASSYSGRNYGYTF. The CDR3 DNA sequence: TGTGCCAGCAGTTACTCGGGCAGGAACTATGGCTACACCTTC. The chain is built from TRBV6-6 and TRBJ1-2; D is undetermined. CDR3 length: 14 amino acids. CDR1 is MNHNY, CDR2 SVGAGI, per germline (reference sequence). V lost 0 bases to trimming and J lost 2 bases, with 7 bases between them.

The rearrangement joins TRBV5-1 to TRBJ1-5; D call uncertain. This CDR3 is built from 15 residues. The germline gives CDR1 SGHRS, CDR2 YFSETQ. The V gene lost 0 bases and the J gene lost 7 bases, with 14 bases spanning the gap. CDR3 residues: CASSLGGHSGQPQHF. The CDR3 DNA follows: TGCGCCAGCAGCTTGGGTGGGCATTCAGGCCAGCCCCAGCATTTT.